What follows are 5 T cell receptor beta chains derived from one specimen sequenced in a study of OX40 agonist ivuxolimab in advanced cancers. Profiling relied on immunoSEQ multiplex PCR, and the TCRdb table lists in-frame clones only, not all of them. Here the sample spans about 43,000 clones, approximately 86% being singletons. This specimen was CD4+ or CD8+ T cells sorted from blood, taken in a trial of the OX40 agonist ivuxolimab. These receptor sequences come from an adult with an advanced solid tumor such as melanoma, head and neck, liver or kidney cancer.

V is TRBV6-5 and J is TRBJ1-1; D gene unclear. There are 12 residues in the CDR3. With 6 bases removed from V and 0 bases from J, the gap between germline ends came to 5 bases. Germline V gene lookup returns CDR1 MNHEY and CDR2 SVGAGI. CDR3 region: CASRGMNTEAFF. In DNA, the CDR3 is TGTGCCAGCAGAGGAATGAACACTGAAGCTTTCTTT.

The chain carries TRBV5-4 and TRBJ2-3, with D possibly being TRBD1 (5 bases). With 5 bases removed from V and 1 base from J, the gap between germline ends came to 11 bases. Germline values: CDR1 SGHNT, CDR2 YYREEE (reference sequence). The length of the CDR3 is 14 residues. This CDR3 reads CASRETEGTDTQYF. CDR3 nucleotides: TGTGCCAGCAGAGAGACAGAGGGCACAGATACGCAGTATTTT.

This chain connects TRBV15 to TRBJ1-5, with a possible D match to TRBD1 (5 bases). CDR1 and CDR2 from the germline V gene are LNHNV and YYDKDF (reference sequence). The CDR3 loop spans 15 amino acids. Trimming stripped 0 bases from V and 3 bases from J, with 9 bases between. CDR3 nucleotides: TGTGCCACCAGCAGAGATCTCGGGGCCAATCAGCCCCAGCATTTT. This gives the protein CATSRDLGANQPQHF. Variable domain in full (rest from reference TRBV15 and TRBJ1-5): DAMVIQNPRYQVTQFGKPVTLSCSQTLNHNVMYWYQQKSSQAPKLLFHYYDKDFNNEADTPDNFQSRRPNTSFCFLDIRSPGLGDTAMYLCATSRDLGANQPQHFGDGTRLSIL.

J is TRBJ1-4 and V is TRBV13; no reliable D call. Per the germline V gene, CDR1 is PRHDT and CDR2 is FYEKMQ (reference sequence). Trimming left V 0 bases short and J 3 bases short, with 11 bases between. The CDR3 loop spans 16 amino acids. Here the CDR3 DNA reads TGTGCCAGCAGCTTAGGCCACGGCAGAGCTAATGAAAAACTGTTTTTT. It codes for CASSLGHGRANEKLFF.

The chain uses TRBV7-9 and TRBJ2-5; 11 nucleotides align to TRBD1. The last part of the DNA fits TRBJ2-7 better; the J call may be wrong. The V gene's germline CDR1 is SEHNR and CDR2 FQNEAQ (reference sequence). The CDR3 loop spans 15 amino acids. In nucleotides, the CDR3 is TGTGCCAGCAGTGGAGAGGGACAGGGGGCCTACGAGCAGTACTTC. It specifies CASSGEGQGAYEQYF.